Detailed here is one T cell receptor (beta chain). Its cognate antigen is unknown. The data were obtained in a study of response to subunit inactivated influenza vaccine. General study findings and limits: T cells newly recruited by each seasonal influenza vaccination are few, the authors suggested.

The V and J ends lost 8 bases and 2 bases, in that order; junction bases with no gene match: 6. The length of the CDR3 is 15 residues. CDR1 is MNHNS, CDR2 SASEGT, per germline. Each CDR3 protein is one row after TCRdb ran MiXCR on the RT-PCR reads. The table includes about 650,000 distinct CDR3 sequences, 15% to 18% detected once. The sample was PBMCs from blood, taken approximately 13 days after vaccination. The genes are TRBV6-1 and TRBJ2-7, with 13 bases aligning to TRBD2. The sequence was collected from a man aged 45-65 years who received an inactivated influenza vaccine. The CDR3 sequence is CASGRLAGGPYEQYF. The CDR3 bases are TGTGCCAGCGGTCGACTAGCGGGGGGTCCCTACGAGCAGTACTTC.